Shown below are 5 T cell receptor beta chains from a single sample sequenced in a study of blood T cell repertoires in COVID-19. Generated by immunoSEQ multiplex PCR, the TCRdb table keeps only in-frame clones and is missing some. The profile shows some 80,000 clones, about four fifths of them singletons. Sequenced: peripheral blood. The receptors were gathered from a human donor in a cohort sampled during active COVID-19.

CDR3 loop: CASSQASGWDYGYTF. The CDR3 region has the DNA TGTGCCAGCAGTCAGGCCTCCGGCTGGGACTATGGCTACACCTTC. The chain recombines TRBV6-5 with TRBJ1-2; D is unresolved. Germline V CDR1 and CDR2: MNHEY, SVGAGI. The CDR3 is 15 residues long. The germline V and J ends were trimmed by 5 bases and 3 bases, with 16 bases remaining between them.

The V call is TRBV11-2, the J call TRBJ2-1, with a possible D match to TRBD2 (6 bases). CDR1 SGHAT and CDR2 FQNNGV come from the germline V gene. Trimming removed 9 bases from V and 5 bases from J, with 17 bases in between. The CDR3 covers 14 residues. The CDR3 DNA is TGTGCCAGTGGCCGGGACTTACTCAACAATGAGCAGTTCTTC. Translating it yields CASGRDLLNNEQFF. Together with reference TRBV11-2 and TRBJ2-1, the CDR3 gives the full variable domain: EAGVAQSPRYKIIEKRQSVAFWCNPISGHATLYWYQQILGQGPKLLIQFQNNGVVDDSQLPKDRFSAERLKGVDSTLKIQPAKLEDSAVYLCASGRDLLNNEQFFGPGTRLTVL.

Of note for this clone: A junction end diverges from the germline sequence, so it may reflect a read error. The chain carries TRBV29-1 and TRBJ1-2, with 8 bases aligning to TRBD1. Germline V gene sequence: CDR1 SQVTM, CDR2 ANQGSEA. The CDR3 spans 11 residues. This chain's CDR3 is CSVGQGLLFAF. The CDR3 nucleotides are TGCAGCGTTGGACAGGGGCTTTTGTTCGCCTTC.

This chain joins TRBV27 and TRBJ1-2, with 7 bases lining up with TRBD1. Germline V gene sequence: CDR1 MNHEY, CDR2 SMNVEV (reference sequence). After removal of 7 bases from V and 0 bases from J, the junction contained 11 bases not matched to a gene. This CDR3 region has 16 residues. The CDR3 DNA sequence: TGTGCCAGCACCCGGGACAGACTTTCAGCTAACTATGGCTACACCTTC. It yields the protein CASTRDRLSANYGYTF.

V and J are TRBV27 and TRBJ2-7; 7 bases match TRBD1. The trim removed 3 bases at V and 4 bases at J, leaving 9 bases unmatched. Germline-derived CDR1 and CDR2 are MNHEY and SMNVEV (reference sequence). The CDR3 has 15 residues. The CDR3 bases are TGTGCCAGCAGTTTCCCGGACAGGCCCCTGTACGAGCAGTACTTC. This encodes CASSFPDRPLYEQYF.